This T cell receptor (beta chain) was captured by sequencing in a study of T cells after yellow fever vaccination (dated by TCRdb to between 2018 and 2021). Regarding the research as a whole: The SMART-Seq v4 Ultra Low Input RNA kit was used to prepare libraries from fractions with low cell numbers. Two healthy male donors made up the cohort, one aged 18 to 29 years and the other aged 30 to 40 years. Blood was drawn at multiple timepoints before and after primary and secondary immunization, with bulk PBMC replicates and cell subsets isolated. To track T-cell clones before and after primary and booster YFV17D yellow fever vaccination, bulk TCR alpha and beta repertoires were sequenced longitudinally.

General study outcomes and caveats: Compared with the primary T-cell response, the secondary T-cell response was faster but weaker, reaching its peak on day 5 rather than on day 15. Most clones expanded after primary vaccination were re-detected after the booster (around 96% of CD4 and around 88% of CD8), suggesting broad memory maintenance. The study included only a couple of donors, which limits how far the findings can be generalized. FACS-sorted repertoires could contain abundant contaminating clonotypes from the bulk population, so computational filtering was required. A small fraction of clonotypes appeared in both the CD4 and CD8 compartments, likely as a result of convergent recombination.

Interpreted using the paper, the treatment or condition label stands for: live attenuated yellow fever vaccine strain. Two biological replicates of bulk PBMCs were collected at each blood-draw timepoint. PBMCs were isolated from peripheral blood using a standard Ficoll-Paque protocol. TriZol was used to extract RNA from bulk PBMCs, CD4 and CD8 fractions, and dextramer-positive and dextramer-negative fractions. TCR cDNA was synthesized by 5'RACE template switching, which introduced a universal primer site and unique molecular identifiers. Priming of cDNA synthesis was performed from both the TCR alpha and TCR beta constant segments. Library amplification used two PCR steps, and the second PCR step added sample barcodes and sequencing adapters. Sequencing of the libraries was done on either Illumina HiSeq 2500 (2x100 bp) or NovaSeq (2x150 bp). The paper's data handling went like this. Reads were demultiplexed and collapsed into UMI consensus sequences with MIGEC, and V(D)J alignment was performed with MiXCR. Clonotypes responding to the vaccine were identified with edgeR on replicate PBMC samples, with the criteria of FDR below 0.01 and a log2 fold change above 5 up to day 15. Bulk clonotypes were assigned CD4 or CD8 identity according to which sequenced CD4 or CD8 repertoire held them at higher abundance. TCRdb trimmed public reads at Q25 via fastp, called clones via MiXCR and kept in-frame beta chains. Here each entry gathers all rows of one CDR3 protein and keeps the most common genes and DNA. TCRdb's processing, not the authors' own work, is the source of the V and J calls. The sample has 450,000 to 550,000 distinct CDR3 sequences on record, 21% of them singletons. About 15% of the sample is taken by the ten largest.

In its sample, this clonotype was seen once. What this receptor recognizes is not known. A read error may account for a junction end that differs from germline. The germline V gene gives CDR1 as SGHAT and CDR2 as FQNNGV. The CDR3 goes from the cysteine to the phenylalanine over 13 residues. The only DNA kept is the CDR3, 39 bases in frame from the first base. The rearrangement joined TRBV11-2 to TRBJ2-7; TRBD1 is a possible D gene, resting on 6 matching bases. The input for sequencing was PBMCs, taken 21 days after the first yellow fever vaccination. This receptor was obtained from a man between 18 and 35 years old who received the YFV17D yellow fever vaccine. The bases are TGTGCCATCAGCCCAGGGGCTCTCTACGAGCAGTACTTC. It specifies CAISPGALYEQYF.